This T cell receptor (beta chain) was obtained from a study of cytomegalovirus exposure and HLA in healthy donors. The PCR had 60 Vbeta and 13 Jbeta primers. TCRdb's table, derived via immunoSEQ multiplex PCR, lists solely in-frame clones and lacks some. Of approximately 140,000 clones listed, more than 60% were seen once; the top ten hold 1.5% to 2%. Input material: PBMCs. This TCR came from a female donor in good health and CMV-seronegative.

CDR3 bases: TGTGCCAGCAGTTTAGGTGCTAGCGGGAGGGCCTTTGCCAATGAGCAGTTCTTC. Protein: CASSLGASGRAFANEQFF. This chain links TRBV27 with TRBJ2-1, with 12 bases identical to TRBD2. The ends lost 2 bases at V and 6 bases at J; junction bases unmatched: 11. Germline values: CDR1 MNHEY, CDR2 SMNVEV (reference sequence). This CDR3 comprises 18 residues.